A single sample is the source of the 11 T cell receptor beta chains below, sequenced in a study of graft-versus-host responses after intestinal transplantation listed by TCRdb under 2021. The library was produced with the immunoSEQ multiplex PCR assay. Drawn from immuneACCESS, this table holds only the in-frame rearrangements with V and J called that TCRdb kept. Clones are partly lost; checked studies trace under half to an unresolved V gene and leave the rest unexplained. The sample table lists tens of thousands of clones, about 94% of them with a count of one. The ten top clones hold under 0.45% of the sample. These TCRs are of unknown antigen specificity. The time point label here, explained by the study, means: cells obtained before transplantation from donor or recipient. This specimen consisted of unstimulated CD4+ T cells sorted from spleen or lymph node cells, obtained before transplant. These receptors were taken from a human donor who was the organ donor for an intestinal transplant.

The V gene is TRBV11-2, the J gene TRBJ2-3; 7 bases match TRBD1. From germline, CDR1 is SGHAT and CDR2 FQNNGV. This CDR3 contains 14 residues. The junction had 6 bases not matched to a gene; V was cut back by 5 bases and J by 4 bases. The CDR3, as DNA: TGTGCCAGCAGCCGACAGGGAAGGGCAGATACGCAGTATTTT. Translating gives CASSRQGRADTQYF.

The chain joins TRBV5-5 to TRBJ2-6, with D uncertain. V was trimmed by 2 bases and J by 0 bases, leaving 12 bases between them. The CDR3 totals 17 residues. CDR1 and CDR2 from the germline V gene are SGHKS and YYEKEE (reference sequence). Here the CDR3 DNA reads TGTGCCAGCAGCTTTTTGGTCGGTAACTCTGGGGCCAACGTCCTGACTTTC. This gives the protein CASSFLVGNSGANVLTF.

CDR3 nucleotide sequence: TGTGCCAGCAGCCTACAGGGGTACTCCTACGAGCAGTACTTC. It encodes CASSLQGYSYEQYF. The V gene is TRBV6-1, the J gene TRBJ2-7, with 7 positions matching TRBD1. The CDR3 totals 14 residues. V was pared by 6 bases and J by 0 bases, with 5 bases of the junction left unmatched. CDR1 and CDR2 (germline): MNHNS, SASEGT.

This clone was seen more than once but under ten times. Other DNA sequences from this sample encode an identical CDR3 as well. The genes are TRBV7-9 and TRBJ2-2; 14 nucleotides agree with TRBD2. V lost 5 bases to trimming and J lost 7 bases; unmatched junction nucleotides: 9. The CDR3 is 17 residues long. CDR1 and CDR2 from the germline V gene are SEHNR and FQNEAQ (reference sequence). The CDR3 loop reads CASSIGLAGGLLGELFF. The CDR3 nucleotides are TGTGCCAGCAGCATTGGACTAGCGGGGGGTCTTCTCGGGGAGCTGTTTTTT. Full variable domain (outside the CDR3, taken from reference TRBV7-9 and TRBJ2-2): DTGVSQNPRHKITKRGQNVTFRCDPISEHNRLYWYRQTLGQGPEFLTYFQNEAQLEKSRLLSDRFSAERPKGSFSTLEIQRTEQGDSAMYLCASSIGLAGGLLGELFFGEGSRLTVL.

This chain links TRBV10-3 with TRBJ2-2; D possibly corresponds to TRBD1 (5 bases). The V end was cut by 6 bases, the J end by 6 bases, with 14 bases between. The CDR3 spans 14 residues. Germline assignment: CDR1 ENHRY and CDR2 SYGVKD. The CDR3 sequence: CAIRTDRSPGELFF. The CDR3 DNA reads TGTGCCATCAGAACAGACAGAAGTCCCGGGGAGCTGTTTTTT.

The gene calls are TRBV5-1 and TRBJ2-7; TRBD2 matches 8 bases. The trim removed 0 bases at V and 2 bases at J, leaving 7 bases unmatched. There are 16 residues in the CDR3. Looked up from germline, CDR1 is SGHRS and CDR2 is YFSETQ. CDR3 bases: TGCGCCAGCAGCTTGGTGGGCGGGGGGCCTACCTACGAGCAGTACTTC. Translated, it gives CASSLVGGGPTYEQYF. Complete variable domain (other parts from reference TRBV5-1 and TRBJ2-7): KAGVTQTPRYLIKTRGQQVTLSCSPISGHRSVSWYQQTPGQGLQFLFEYFSETQRNKGNFPGRFSGRQFSNSRSEMNVSTLELGDSALYLCASSLVGGGPTYEQYFGPGTRLTVT.

The gene calls are TRBV19 and TRBJ2-3, with 9 bases fitting TRBD2. The CDR3 is made up of 15 amino acids. Germline assignment: CDR1 LNHDA and CDR2 SQIVND (reference sequence). Trimming cost V 3 bases and J 4 bases; bases outside gene matches: 5. The CDR3 nucleotides are TGTGCCAGTAGTATGGGGGGACTAGCTCCAGATACGCAGTATTTT. This gives the protein CASSMGGLAPDTQYF.

The chain carries TRBV5-1 and TRBJ1-1; possibly TRBD1 for D (5 bases). CDR1 is SGHRS and CDR2 is YFSETQ in the germline V gene. V was clipped by 2 bases and J by 8 bases, with 10 bases between them. This CDR3 is 12 amino acids long. In DNA, the CDR3 is TGCGCCAGCAGCTTTTTGGCAGGGGAAGCTTTCTTT. The encoded protein is CASSFLAGEAFF.

The V and J genes are TRBV11-2 and TRBJ1-2; 10 nucleotides agree with TRBD1. Trimming at V came to 6 bases and at J to 3 bases, leaving 10 bases not matched to a gene. Germline CDR1 is SGHAT and CDR2 is FQNNGV. The CDR3 covers 16 residues. The CDR3 nucleotides are TGTGCCAGCAGGCGAACTGGGACAGGGGCCGACTATGGCTACACCTTC. Amino acids: CASRRTGTGADYGYTF.

This sequence joins TRBV21-1 and TRBJ2-2; the DNA was not used to check the table's D call, TRBD2. TRBV21-1 counts as a pseudogene. This CDR3 spans 18 amino acids. This CDR3 reads CASSKPSGLAGNTGELFF. CDR3 sequence (DNA): TGTGCCAGCAGCAAACCTTCGGGACTAGCGGGGAACACCGGGGAGCTGTTTTTT.

The genes are TRBV27 and TRBJ1-3; TRBD1 matches at 8 bases. Trimming at V came to 9 bases and at J to 2 bases, leaving 9 bases not matched to a gene. CDR3 length: 15 residues. The germline CDR1 and CDR2 sequences are MNHEY and SMNVEV (reference sequence). The CDR3 DNA reads TGTGCCAGTAAGGGATTGACAGGGGCTGGAAACACCATATATTTT. This codes for CASKGLTGAGNTIYF.